Included here is one TCR beta chain sequence, with context. This specimen comes from a study of blood T cell repertoires in COVID-19. Study in general: From the United States, Italy and Spain came samples of acute and convalescent COVID-19. Sources were T cells, B-cell-depleted T cells, or PBMCs; the material itself was cDNA or gDNA.

How the authors handled the data: Amplification from reference gene primers served as the basis for estimated nucleated cell counts. TCRdb keeps only in-frame clones here, not all; method: immunoSEQ multiplex PCR. V and J calls and clone size follow that table, whereas D and trimming were derived from the DNA. The table lists about 88,000 clones, 90% of them singletons. CDR1 is SNHLY, CDR2 FYNNEI, per germline. The CDR3 covers 13 residues. V shed 8 bases, J shed 8 bases, and the junction held 3 bases outside the gene matches. The specimen was peripheral blood. This clonotype was sampled from a man in his 60s with acute or convalescent COVID-19. V gene TRBV2 combines with J gene TRBJ2-1; 13 positions match TRBD2. CDR3 coding DNA: TGTGCCAGCGGACTAGCGGGAGTTCATGAGCAGTTCTTC. It specifies CASGLAGVHEQFF.